This T cell receptor beta chain derives from a study of blood T cell repertoires in COVID-19. Study-wide context: From the United States, Italy and Spain came samples of acute and convalescent COVID-19. T cells, B-cell-depleted T cells, or PBMCs provided the cDNA or gDNA that served as material.

The CDR3 is 18 residues long. The germline V gene encodes CDR1 SGHNT and CDR2 YYREEE (reference sequence). Trimming cost V 0 bases and J 7 bases; bases outside gene matches: 17. The authors' processing: Amplification of reference gene primers was used by the study to estimate nucleated cell counts. Profiling relied on immunoSEQ multiplex PCR, and the TCRdb table lists in-frame clones only, not all of them. D and trimming come from the DNA, and the V and J calls and clone size come from that table. Of more than 250,000 clones in the sample, around 90% were seen once. The source material was peripheral blood. The chain recombines TRBV5-4 with TRBJ1-2, with 8 bases fitting TRBD1. This clonotype originated in a human donor in a cohort sampled during active COVID-19. As DNA, the CDR3 is TGTGCCAGCAGCTTGGTGAGAGGTCTGGGACAGGCGGAAGTTGGCTACACCTTC. Protein sequence: CASSLVRGLGQAEVGYTF. The full variable domain, rest sourced from reference TRBV5-4 and TRBJ1-2, is ETGVTQSPTHLIKTRGQQVTLRCSSQSGHNTVSWYQQALGQGPQFIFQYYREEENGRGNFPPRFSGLQFPNYSSELNVNALELDDSALYLCASSLVRGLGQAEVGYTFGSGTRLTVV.